Given below is one T cell receptor (beta chain) in context. The antigen is undetermined. The CDR3 is made up of 18 amino acids. The germline V gene encodes CDR1 LGHDT and CDR2 YNNKEL (reference sequence). This entry comes from a study of blood T cells in healthy people across ages. Findings and limits, study-wide: Measured against age, TCR beta diversity per million T cells decreased in a roughly linear manner.

Using a J-beta primer mix together with a sample-barcoded 5' primer, a second PCR was run for roughly 6 to 12 cycles. All samples yielded 2.5 million or more CDR3-containing paired-end reads. TCRdb reprocessed the 5' RACE reads with MiXCR, giving one entry per CDR3 protein. The sample yields over a million distinct CDR3 sequences, approximately 59% seen once. V and J are TRBV3-1 and TRBJ2-4, with a tentative D call TRBD1 (9 bases). The end of the DNA aligns better with TRBJ2-7, so the J call may be wrong. The receptor's source is a man between 18 and 35 years old in good health. Sample: blood. The CDR3 DNA follows: TGTGCCAGCAGCCGCAAGATGGCGGGGGGACAGGGCATCTACGAGCAGTACTTC. It translates to CASSRKMAGGQGIYEQYF.